This T cell receptor (beta chain) comes out of a study of breast tumors, draining lymph nodes, adjacent tissues. Study-wide points: Findings are consistent with lymph node origin and intratumoral expansion of most tumor T cells. Tumors had less TCR diversity than lymph nodes, more than nontumor tissue.

Per the germline V gene, CDR1 is MNHEY and CDR2 is SMNVEV (reference sequence). Trimming removed 5 bases at V and 6 bases at J, with 8 bases between. This CDR3 contains 11 residues. Axillary draining lymph nodes of breast cancer patients supplied the node samples. This clonotype was recorded at least ten times. Its antigen is not known. MiXCR was run by TCRdb on the multiplex PCR reads, yielding one entry per CDR3 protein. The sample shows about 230,000 distinct CDR3 sequences, about 30% of them seen only once. Material: axillary lymph node tissue. The gene calls are TRBV27 and TRBJ2-7; no clear D. This TCR came from a female donor with breast cancer. Some clones in this sample may be carry-over from other donors' samples. This CDR3 is CASSNSGEQYF. In DNA, the CDR3 is TGTGCCAGCAGTAACTCCGGCGAGCAGTACTTC.